These 10 T cell receptor beta chains were sequenced from one sample in a study of T-cell reconstitution after alpha-beta-depleted transplantation in children. Unique molecular identifiers were incorporated when the TCRbeta library was constructed. In TCRdb, the PCR reads were re-called with MiXCR into one record per CDR3 protein. The repertoire holds around 210,000 distinct CDR3 sequences, with roughly 7.1% as singletons. The sequencing used PBMCs, collected before TCRalphabeta/CD19-depleted stem cell transplant. The receptors were gathered from a boy aged 2 to 9 with acute lymphoblastic leukemia, due to receive a stem cell transplant.

This chain joins TRBV18 and TRBJ1-1; D is unclear. This CDR3 contains 18 residues. V lost 0 bases and J 0 bases, leaving 17 bases between the germline ends. Germline V gives CDR1 KGHSH, CDR2 LQKENI. The chain's CDR3 is CASSPPSSVGRMNTEAFF. The CDR3 coding sequence is TGTGCCAGCTCACCACCGTCGTCAGTCGGTCGAATGAACACTGAAGCTTTCTTT.

The V gene is TRBV4-3, the J gene TRBJ1-2, with D perhaps TRBD1 (5 bases). Looked up from germline, CDR1 is LGHNA and CDR2 is YSLEER. The germline V and J ends were trimmed by 0 bases and 4 bases, with 12 bases remaining between them. This CDR3 region has 15 residues. CDR3 in amino acids: CASSQEEGLGYGYTF. The DNA of the CDR3 is TGCGCCAGCAGCCAAGAGGAGGGGCTTGGCTATGGCTACACCTTC.

V is TRBV3-1 and J is TRBJ2-7, with D possibly matching TRBD2 (6 bases). This CDR3 has 13 amino acids. The V and J ends lost 10 bases and 4 bases respectively, with 17 bases between them. Germline values: CDR1 LGHDT, CDR2 YNNKEL (reference sequence). CDR3 nucleotides: TGTGCCATCTGGGCGGGACTTACGTACGAGCAGTACTTC. This sequence encodes CAIWAGLTYEQYF.

This clonotype was seen many times. The chain employs TRBV28 and TRBJ2-3; D call uncertain. Germline CDR1 is MDHEN and CDR2 is SYDVKM. Trimming shortened V by 8 bases and J by 2 bases, and 5 bases separated the two germline ends. There are 11 residues in the CDR3. The CDR3 DNA reads TGTGCCAGCGCCGACACAGATACGCAGTATTTT. Amino acids: CASADTDTQYF.

This clonotype has more than one count but fewer than ten. The rearrangement joins TRBV4-1 to TRBJ2-1; 12 bases fit TRBD2. CDR1 and CDR2 from the germline V gene are MGHRA and YSYEKL. With V trimmed by 5 bases and J by 7 bases, 6 bases remained unmatched. There are 15 residues in the CDR3. CDR3 protein: CASSFRLAGVNEQFF. CDR3 DNA sequence: TGCGCCAGCAGCTTTCGACTAGCGGGAGTTAATGAGCAGTTCTTC.

Only a few counts were recorded for this clonotype. V is TRBV6-1 and J is TRBJ1-4, with D maybe TRBD1 (6 bases). The CDR3 has 16 residues. The germline V gene encodes CDR1 MNHNS and CDR2 SASEGT. V was clipped by 4 bases and J by 0 bases, with 12 bases between them. The CDR3 here is CASSVTGFATNEKLFF. CDR3 DNA sequence: TGTGCCAGCAGTGTGACAGGTTTCGCAACTAATGAAAAACTGTTTTTT.

This clonotype was counted at least ten times. Here the CDR3 DNA reads TGTGCCAGCAGTTTATTTGCCTCGGGGGGTAAGGCTGAAAAACTGTTTTTT. Protein: CASSLFASGGKAEKLFF. This sequence joins TRBV27 and TRBJ1-4; weak D call: TRBD1 (5 bases). Trimming cost V 1 base and J 7 bases, with 19 bases left between them. CDR1 is MNHEY, CDR2 SMNVEV, per germline (reference sequence). CDR3 length: 17 residues.

This clonotype has only a few counts. The V and J genes are TRBV20-1 and TRBJ2-5, with TRBD1 matching over 8 bases. Losses at the gene ends were 8 bases for V and 5 bases for J; bases not matched to a gene: 13. CDR3 length: 14 residues. CDR1 DFQATT and CDR2 SNEGSKA come from the germline V gene (reference sequence). The CDR3 protein is CSPLGMTGVETQYF. CDR3 DNA: TGCAGTCCATTGGGTATGACAGGGGTGGAGACCCAGTACTTC.

This clonotype was counted between two and nine times. The J gene is TRBJ2-2, the V gene TRBV7-2, with D possibly being TRBD1 (6 bases). The CDR3 covers 18 residues. Per germline, CDR1 SGHTA and CDR2 FQGNSA. Trimming pared 2 bases from V and 6 bases from J, leaving 22 bases between. The chain's CDR3 is CASSLKVRGRESPGELFF. CDR3 DNA: TGTGCCAGCAGCTTAAAAGTCAGGGGCAGGGAGAGCCCCGGGGAGCTGTTTTTT. Combining the CDR3 with reference TRBV7-2 and TRBJ2-2 gives the whole variable domain GAGVSQSPSNKVTEKGKDVELRCDPISGHTALYWYRQSLGQGLEFLIYFQGNSAPDKSGLPSDRFSAERTGGSVSTLTIQRTQQEDSAVYLCASSLKVRGRESPGELFFGEGSRLTVL.

This clonotype was observed a handful of times. V usage is TRBV3-1 and J usage is TRBJ1-5, with D unclear. The ends were cut back, 0 bases at V and 2 bases at J, with 5 bases in the middle. The CDR3 is 14 amino acids. The germline V gene has CDR1 LGHDT and CDR2 YNNKEL (reference sequence). The CDR3 coding sequence is TGTGCCAGCAGCCAAGAGGGTGGCAATCAGCCCCAGCATTTT. This encodes CASSQEGGNQPQHF.